A selection of T cell receptor beta chains follows, all from one sample in a study of early T cells in non-severe SARS-CoV-2 infection. Each CDR3 protein is one row after TCRdb ran MiXCR on the 5' RACE reads. This sample yields 70,000 to 90,000 distinct CDR3 sequences, of which 10% to 15% are seen a single time; roughly 3.1% belongs to the top ten. The sequenced sample consisted of whole blood. The receptors come from an adult who was a healthcare worker with PCR-confirmed SARS-CoV-2 infection or an uninfected control (not recorded which). Both conserved end residues are part of each CDR3. D genes are given only for firm matches. A clone size is listed for some rows: how often the clone was seen (once, few, many), or a class if it is expanded.

CDR3nt	CDR3aa	j_gene	len	abundance	d_gene	v_gene
TGTGCCAGCAGTTTGGGGACAGGGGCCCTCTATACGCAGTATTTT	CASSLGTGALYTQYF	TRBJ2-3	15	many	TRBD1	TRBV28
TGTGCCAGCAGTTCGGGACAAGGAGACACTGAAGCTTTCTTT	CASSSGQGDTEAFF	TRBJ1-1	14	.	.	TRBV27
TGTGCCACCAGCAGAGTAGCGGGAGGGCTACTGGGGACCCAGTACTTC	CATSRVAGGLLGTQYF	TRBJ2-5	16	few	TRBD2	TRBV15
TGTGCCAGCAGTGATTCCAGGGTGAACACTGAAGCTTTCTTT	CASSDSRVNTEAFF	TRBJ1-1	14	.	.	TRBV2
TGCAGCGTTCTTCTAGCGGGAGACTTCTACGAGCAGTACTTC	CSVLLAGDFYEQYF	TRBJ2-7	14	.	TRBD2	TRBV29-1
TGTGCCAGTGGATGGACCTCCTACAATGAGCAGTTCTTC	CASGWTSYNEQFF	TRBJ2-1	13	.	.	TRBV19
TGTGCCAGCAGTCTTGGGACTAGTCTTGACACCGGGGAGCTGTTTTTT	CASSLGTSLDTGELFF	TRBJ2-2	16	many	TRBD2	TRBV5-8
TGTGCCAGCAGCCGGACAGGGCGTCGCAGGGACTCGAATCAGCCCCAGCATTTT	CASSRTGRRRDSNQPQHF	TRBJ1-5	18	many	TRBD1	TRBV12-3/TRBV12-4
TGTGCCAGCAGTTTATCCGCCCAAGGGACCTTAGAGACCCAGTACTTC	CASSLSAQGTLETQYF	TRBJ2-5	16	.	.	TRBV28
TGTGCCAGCAGCGCGGGGGGCCCCAATCAGCCCCAGCATTTT	CASSAGGPNQPQHF	TRBJ1-5	14	.	.	TRBV9
TGTGCCAGCAGCTTAGGCCGGATCAATCAGCCCCAGCATTTT	CASSLGRINQPQHF	TRBJ1-5	14	.	.	TRBV7-9
TGCAGCGTCGTCAGGATGGCGGATACGCAGTATTTT	CSVVRMADTQYF	TRBJ2-3	12	few	.	TRBV29-1
TGCAGTGCTCCCCCCGGGGGGACCCAGTACTTC	CSAPPGGTQYF	TRBJ2-5	11	.	.	TRBV20-1
TGCGCCAGCAGAGGGACTAGCGGGAGAGGTGAGCAGTTCTTC	CASRGTSGRGEQFF	TRBJ2-1	14	many	TRBD2	TRBV5-1
TGTGCCAGCAGCTCTGGGGACCCGAACACCGGGGAGCTGTTTTTT	CASSSGDPNTGELFF	TRBJ2-2	15	few	.	TRBV5-6
TGTGCCAGCAGTTGGGGACGCCAGAACACCGGGGAGCTGTTTTTT	CASSWGRQNTGELFF	TRBJ2-2	15	.	.	TRBV28
TGTGCCAGCAGTTCAGGAGTTGACAAACAGCATTTT	CASSSGVDKQHF	TRBJ1-5	12	many	.	TRBV12-3/TRBV12-4
TGCGCCAGTCATTTCGATGCGCAGTACACCGGGGAGCTGTTTTTT	CASHFDAQYTGELFF	TRBJ2-2	15	few	.	TRBV5-1
TGTGCCAGCAGCTTAGGTGGAAGGGGAGGGTTGAGCACAGATACGCAGTATTTT	CASSLGGRGGLSTDTQYF	TRBJ2-3	18	.	TRBD2	TRBV7-2
TGTGCCAGCAGCTTCGAGACGGCGCATGGCTACACCTTC	CASSFETAHGYTF	TRBJ1-2	13	.	.	TRBV7-2
TGTGCCACCAGGCCCTTGGGGTCCCGGAATGAGCAGTTCTTC	CATRPLGSRNEQFF	TRBJ2-1	14	.	.	TRBV24-1
TGCAGCGTTGGGGCCCCCTCCAATGAGCAGTTCTTC	CSVGAPSNEQFF	TRBJ2-1	12	few	.	TRBV29-1
TGCGCCAGCAGGATACAGGGGGCGCAAGAGACCCAGTACTTC	CASRIQGAQETQYF	TRBJ2-5	14	many	TRBD1	TRBV5-1
TGTGCCAGTCGTGGGGACAACTATGGCTACACCTTC	CASRGDNYGYTF	TRBJ1-2	12	few	.	TRBV19
TGCAGCGTGATCCCAAGCTCCTACGAGCAGTACTTC	CSVIPSSYEQYF	TRBJ2-7	12	many	.	TRBV29-1
TGTGCCAGCAGCGCAGGCCGGGGGGGTCAGCCCCAGCATTTT	CASSAGRGGQPQHF	TRBJ1-5	14	.	.	TRBV3-1
TGTGCCAGCAGCCCTTTGGTTTCCCTGTACAGGGTCAATGAGCAGTTCTTC	CASSPLVSLYRVNEQFF	TRBJ2-1	17	.	.	TRBV11-2
TGTGCCAGCAGTTACTCACAGGGTTACGAGCAGTACTTC	CASSYSQGYEQYF	TRBJ2-7	13	.	.	TRBV6-5
TGTGCCAGCAGCCGGGGGTCCACTTCATATGGCTACACCTTC	CASSRGSTSYGYTF	TRBJ1-2	14	few	.	TRBV6-1
TGTGCCATCAGTGAGTCGCAGTCAGCCATGAACACTGAAGCTTTCTTT	CAISESQSAMNTEAFF	TRBJ1-1	16	.	.	TRBV10-3
TGTGCCAGCAGCCTCAGAGACAGGGGAACGTACTTC	CASSLRDRGTYF	TRBJ2-7	12	.	TRBD1	TRBV3-1
TGTGCCAGCTCACCACCCTCGGGACAGGGTAACTACGAGCAGTACTTC	CASSPPSGQGNYEQYF	TRBJ2-7	16	many	TRBD1	TRBV18
TGTGCCAGCAGACTACAGGTGGGGGACACTGAAGCTTTCTTT	CASRLQVGDTEAFF	TRBJ1-1	14	.	.	TRBV12-3/TRBV12-4
TGTGCCAGCTCGGGACAGGGGGGGACCAATGAGCAGTTCTTC	CASSGQGGTNEQFF	TRBJ2-1	14	few	TRBD1	TRBV2
TGTGCCAGCACAGCCCAGCTGAATCAGCCCCAGCATTTT	CASTAQLNQPQHF	TRBJ1-5	13	.	.	TRBV28
TGCAGCGCCCCAGGGTCGAACACAGATACGCAGTATTTT	CSAPGSNTDTQYF	TRBJ2-3	13	.	.	TRBV29-1
TGTGCCAGCAGTTACTCCCCTAGTGAAGAGACCCAGTACTTC	CASSYSPSEETQYF	TRBJ2-5	14	many	.	TRBV6-5
TGTGCCAGCAGCCTAGGACTAGCGGTCCTTGGTGAGCAGTTCTTC	CASSLGLAVLGEQFF	TRBJ2-1	15	many	TRBD2	TRBV11-2
TGCACCAGCAGCTCATTAGCGGTTGGGACAGATACGCAGTATTTT	CTSSSLAVGTDTQYF	TRBJ2-3	15	.	.	TRBV5-1
TGCAGTGCTATCGAAGAGACCCAGTACTTC	CSAIEETQYF	TRBJ2-5	10	many	.	TRBV20-1
TGTGCCAGCACTAGGACTAGCGGGAGGGCAGATACGCAGTATTTT	CASTRTSGRADTQYF	TRBJ2-3	15	few	TRBD2	TRBV2
TGCAGCGCCGAGCGGGGCGGCGATGAGCAGTTCTTC	CSAERGGDEQFF	TRBJ2-1	12	many	TRBD2	TRBV29-1
TGTGCCAGTAGTCTTCCCAGGAGGAACACTGAAGCTTTCTTT	CASSLPRRNTEAFF	TRBJ1-1	14	.	.	TRBV19
TGTGCCAGCAGCCAAGATCGACTCGTTGGCGATACGCAGTATTTT	CASSQDRLVGDTQYF	TRBJ2-3	15	.	.	TRBV3-1
TGTGCCATCAGTGATCTACAGGGACGGTCCTACGAGCAGTACTTC	CAISDLQGRSYEQYF	TRBJ2-7	15	few	.	TRBV10-3
TGTGCCAGCAGCAGCCGGGCGGGGGACTATGGCTACACCTTC	CASSSRAGDYGYTF	TRBJ1-2	14	many	.	TRBV7-6
TGCAGTGCTAGAGGCGCCGGGACTTACAAATGGAGTGAGCAGTTCTTC	CSARGAGTYKWSEQFF	TRBJ2-1	16	.	.	TRBV20-1
TGCAGTGCCAACATACAGGGGCACGAGCAGTACTTC	CSANIQGHEQYF	TRBJ2-7	12	.	TRBD1	TRBV20-1
TGCAGCGTTGCGGTCGATACGCAGTATTTT	CSVAVDTQYF	TRBJ2-3	10	.	.	TRBV29-1
TGCGCCAGCAGCTTGGGCCCCGGACTGCTAGGGAACACTGAAGCTTTCTTT	CASSLGPGLLGNTEAFF	TRBJ1-1	17	.	.	TRBV5-1